A single TCR beta chain is shown here with its context. Its target is unknown. V gave up 4 bases and J gave up 4 bases, with 8 bases separating them. The CDR3 spans 13 residues. Germline CDR1 and CDR2: LGHDT and YNNKEL (reference sequence). This entry comes from a study of T cell responses to AZD1222 COVID-19 vaccine. Study-wide findings and caveats: With two AZD1222 doses given, Spike-specific TCR breadth and depth both rose.

The repertoire was sequenced with immunoSEQ multiplex PCR; TCRdb's copy has only in-frame clones and lacks some. The sample lists about 97,000 clones; nearly 90% were seen once. The sequence derives from an adult in good health. The V call is TRBV3-1 (or the pseudogene TRBV3-2), the J call TRBJ1-5; tentatively, D is TRBD1 (6 bases). This specimen consisted of peripheral blood, obtained on day 0 of AZD1222 vaccination. The CDR3 protein is CASSLDRNQPQHF. CDR3 sequence (DNA): TGTGCCAGCAGCCTAGACAGGAATCAGCCCCAGCATTTT.